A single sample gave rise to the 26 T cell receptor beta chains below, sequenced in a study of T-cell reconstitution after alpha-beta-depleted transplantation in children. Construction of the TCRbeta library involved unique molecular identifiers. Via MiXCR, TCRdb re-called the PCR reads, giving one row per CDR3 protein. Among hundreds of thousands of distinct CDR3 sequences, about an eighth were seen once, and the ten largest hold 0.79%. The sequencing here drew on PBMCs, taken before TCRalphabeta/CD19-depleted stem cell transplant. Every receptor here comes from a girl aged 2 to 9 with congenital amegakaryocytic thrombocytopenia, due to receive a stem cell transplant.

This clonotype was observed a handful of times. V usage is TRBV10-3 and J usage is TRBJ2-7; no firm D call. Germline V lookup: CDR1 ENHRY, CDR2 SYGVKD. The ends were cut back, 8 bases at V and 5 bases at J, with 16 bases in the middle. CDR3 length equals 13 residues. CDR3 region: CAIRRVRYDEQYF. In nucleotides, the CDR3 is TGTGCCATCCGTCGGGTCAGGTACGACGAGCAGTACTTC.

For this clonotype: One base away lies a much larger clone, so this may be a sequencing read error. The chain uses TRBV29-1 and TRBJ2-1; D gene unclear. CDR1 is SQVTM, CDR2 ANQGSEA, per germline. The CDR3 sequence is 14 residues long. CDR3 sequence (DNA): TGCAGCGTTTATTCATATCCAGCCTACAATGGGCAGTTCTTC. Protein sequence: CSVYSYPAYNGQFF.

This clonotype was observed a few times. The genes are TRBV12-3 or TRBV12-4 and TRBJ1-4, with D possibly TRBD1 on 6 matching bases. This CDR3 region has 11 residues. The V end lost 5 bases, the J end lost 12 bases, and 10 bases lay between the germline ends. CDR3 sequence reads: CASSPGGQLFF. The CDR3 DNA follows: TGTGCCAGCAGTCCCGGGGGGCAACTGTTTTTT.

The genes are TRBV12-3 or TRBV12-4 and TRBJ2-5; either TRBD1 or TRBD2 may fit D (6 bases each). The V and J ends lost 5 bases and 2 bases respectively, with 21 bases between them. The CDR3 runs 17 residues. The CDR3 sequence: CASSLGGSWAKQETQYF. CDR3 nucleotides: TGTGCCAGCAGTCTGGGGGGCAGTTGGGCCAAGCAAGAGACCCAGTACTTC.

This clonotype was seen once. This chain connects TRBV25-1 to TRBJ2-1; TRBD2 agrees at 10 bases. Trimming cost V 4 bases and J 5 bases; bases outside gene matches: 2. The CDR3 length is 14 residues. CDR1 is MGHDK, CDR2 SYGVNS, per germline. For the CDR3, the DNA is TGTGCCAGCAGTGTACTAGCGGGGCACAATGAGCAGTTCTTC. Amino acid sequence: CASSVLAGHNEQFF.

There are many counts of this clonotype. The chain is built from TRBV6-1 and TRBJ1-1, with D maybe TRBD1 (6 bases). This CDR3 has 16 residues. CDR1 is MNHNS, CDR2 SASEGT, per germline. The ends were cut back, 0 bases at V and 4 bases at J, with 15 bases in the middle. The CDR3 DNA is TGTGCCAGCAGTGAAGCGTTCGGCAGGGGCAGCACTGAAGCTTTCTTT. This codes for CASSEAFGRGSTEAFF.

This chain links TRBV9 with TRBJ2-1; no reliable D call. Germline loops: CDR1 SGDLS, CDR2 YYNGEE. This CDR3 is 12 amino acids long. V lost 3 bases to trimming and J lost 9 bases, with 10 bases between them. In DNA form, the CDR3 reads TGTGCCAGCAGCGCGCTGGGGATTGAGCAGTTCTTC. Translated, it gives CASSALGIEQFF. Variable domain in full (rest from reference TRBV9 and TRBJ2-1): DSGVTQTPKHLITATGQRVTLRCSPRSGDLSVYWYQQSLDQGLQFLIQYYNGEERAKGNILERFSAQQFPDLHSELNLSSLELGDSALYFCASSALGIEQFFGPGTRLTVL.

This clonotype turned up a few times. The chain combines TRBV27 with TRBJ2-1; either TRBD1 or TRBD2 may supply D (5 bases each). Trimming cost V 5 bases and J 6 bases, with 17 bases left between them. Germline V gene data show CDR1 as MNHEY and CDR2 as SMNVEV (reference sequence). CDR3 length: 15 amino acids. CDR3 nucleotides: TGTGCCAGCAGTACCGGGACCACTATGCCCAATGAGCAGTTCTTC. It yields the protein CASSTGTTMPNEQFF.

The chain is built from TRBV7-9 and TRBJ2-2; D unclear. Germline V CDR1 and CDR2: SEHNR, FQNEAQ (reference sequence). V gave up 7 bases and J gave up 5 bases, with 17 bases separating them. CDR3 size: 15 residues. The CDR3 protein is CASTTTWSETGELFF. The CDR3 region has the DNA TGTGCCAGCACCACCACCTGGTCAGAAACCGGGGAGCTGTTTTTT.

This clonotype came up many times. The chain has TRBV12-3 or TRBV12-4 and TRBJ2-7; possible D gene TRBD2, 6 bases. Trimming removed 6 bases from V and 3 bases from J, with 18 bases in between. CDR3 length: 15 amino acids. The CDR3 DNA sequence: TGTGCCAGCAGCATCACTGGAGGGAGCTACTACGAGCAGTACTTC. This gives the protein CASSITGGSYYEQYF.

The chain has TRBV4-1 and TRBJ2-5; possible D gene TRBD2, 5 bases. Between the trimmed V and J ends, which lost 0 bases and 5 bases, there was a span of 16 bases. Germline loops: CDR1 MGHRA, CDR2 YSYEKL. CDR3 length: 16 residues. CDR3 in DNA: TGCGCCAGCAGCCAAGATCTCGGGGAGAGACGGGAGACCCAGTACTTC. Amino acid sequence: CASSQDLGERRETQYF.

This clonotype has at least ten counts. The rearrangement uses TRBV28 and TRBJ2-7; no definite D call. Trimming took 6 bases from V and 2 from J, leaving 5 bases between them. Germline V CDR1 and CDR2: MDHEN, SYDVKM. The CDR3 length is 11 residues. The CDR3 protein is CASSPAYEQYF. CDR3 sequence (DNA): TGTGCCAGCAGCCCCGCCTACGAGCAGTACTTC.

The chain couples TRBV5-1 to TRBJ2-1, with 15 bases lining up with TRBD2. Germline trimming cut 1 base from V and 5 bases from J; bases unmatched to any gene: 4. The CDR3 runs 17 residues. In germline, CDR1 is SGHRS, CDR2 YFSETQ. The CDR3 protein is CASSLWGLAGGNNEQFF. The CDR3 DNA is TGCGCCAGCAGCTTGTGGGGACTAGCGGGAGGAAACAATGAGCAGTTCTTC.

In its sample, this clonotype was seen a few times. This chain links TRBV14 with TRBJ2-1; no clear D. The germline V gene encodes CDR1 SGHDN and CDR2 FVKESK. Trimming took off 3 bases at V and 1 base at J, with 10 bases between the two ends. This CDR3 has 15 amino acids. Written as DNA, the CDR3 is TGTGCCAGCAGCCAGGCGAGGTGGTCCTACAATGAGCAGTTCTTC. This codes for CASSQARWSYNEQFF.

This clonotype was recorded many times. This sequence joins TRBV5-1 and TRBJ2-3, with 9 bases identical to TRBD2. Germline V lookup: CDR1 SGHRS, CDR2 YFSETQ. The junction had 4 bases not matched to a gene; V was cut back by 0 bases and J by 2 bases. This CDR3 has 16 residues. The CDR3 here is CASSLGPSGTTDTQYF. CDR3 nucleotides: TGCGCCAGCAGCTTGGGGCCTAGCGGGACCACAGATACGCAGTATTTT.

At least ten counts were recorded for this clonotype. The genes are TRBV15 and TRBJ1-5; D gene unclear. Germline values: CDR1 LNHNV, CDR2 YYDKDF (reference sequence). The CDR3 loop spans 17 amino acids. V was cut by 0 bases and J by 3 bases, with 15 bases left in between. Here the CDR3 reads CATSRDGQFTPNQPQHF. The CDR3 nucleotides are TGTGCCACCAGCAGAGATGGCCAATTCACCCCCAATCAGCCCCAGCATTTT.

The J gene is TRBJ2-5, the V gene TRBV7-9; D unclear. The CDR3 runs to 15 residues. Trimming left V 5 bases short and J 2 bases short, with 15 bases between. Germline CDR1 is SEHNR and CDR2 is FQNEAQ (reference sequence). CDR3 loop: CASSQNRAPQETQYF. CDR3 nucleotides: TGTGCCAGCAGCCAAAACCGCGCCCCACAAGAGACCCAGTACTTC.

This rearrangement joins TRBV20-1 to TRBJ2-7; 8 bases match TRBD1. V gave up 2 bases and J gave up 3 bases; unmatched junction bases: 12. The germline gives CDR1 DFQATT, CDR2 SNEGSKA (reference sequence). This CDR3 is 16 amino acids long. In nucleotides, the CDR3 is TGCAGTGCTAGAAGGCAGGGGGCACCTACCCACTACGAGCAGTACTTC. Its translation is CSARRQGAPTHYEQYF.

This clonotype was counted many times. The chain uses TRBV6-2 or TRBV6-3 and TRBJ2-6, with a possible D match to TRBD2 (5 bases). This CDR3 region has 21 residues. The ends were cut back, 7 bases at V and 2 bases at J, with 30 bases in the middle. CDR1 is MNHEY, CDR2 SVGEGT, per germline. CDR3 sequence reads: CASTQYVLALFRVTGANVLTF. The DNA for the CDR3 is TGTGCCAGCACCCAGTACGTGCTAGCCCTGTTCCGAGTGACTGGGGCCAACGTCCTGACTTTC.

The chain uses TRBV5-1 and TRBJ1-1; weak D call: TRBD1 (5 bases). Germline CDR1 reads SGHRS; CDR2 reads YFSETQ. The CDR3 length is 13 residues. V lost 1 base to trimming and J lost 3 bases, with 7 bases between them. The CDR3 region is CASSLTGYTEAFF. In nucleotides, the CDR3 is TGCGCCAGCAGCTTGACAGGCTACACTGAAGCTTTCTTT. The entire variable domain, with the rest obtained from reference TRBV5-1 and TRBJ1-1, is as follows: KAGVTQTPRYLIKTRGQQVTLSCSPISGHRSVSWYQQTPGQGLQFLFEYFSETQRNKGNFPGRFSGRQFSNSRSEMNVSTLELGDSALYLCASSLTGYTEAFFGQGTRLTVV.

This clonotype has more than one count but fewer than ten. The chain's CDR3 is CASSETSLSTGELFF. As DNA, the CDR3 is TGCGCCAGCAGCGAGACTAGCCTTAGCACCGGGGAGCTGTTTTTT. This rearrangement joins TRBV5-1 to TRBJ2-2, with 7 bases identical to TRBD2. V was clipped by 4 bases and J by 4 bases; unmatched bases: 7. Germline CDR1 reads SGHRS; CDR2 reads YFSETQ. The CDR3 sequence is 15 residues long.

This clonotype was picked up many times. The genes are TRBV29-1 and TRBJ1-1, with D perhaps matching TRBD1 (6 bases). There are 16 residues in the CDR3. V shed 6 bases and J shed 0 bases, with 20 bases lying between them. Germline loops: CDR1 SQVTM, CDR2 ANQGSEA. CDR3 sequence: CSVVDTGSPVNTEAFF. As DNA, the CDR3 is TGCAGCGTCGTGGATACAGGGTCCCCCGTGAACACTGAAGCTTTCTTT.

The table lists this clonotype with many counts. CDR3 residues: CSVGIQIANYGYTF. CDR3 bases: TGCAGCGTTGGGATTCAGATAGCTAACTATGGCTACACCTTC. The chain uses TRBV29-1 and TRBJ1-2, with D unclear. The CDR3 runs to 14 residues. Germline V CDR1 and CDR2: SQVTM, ANQGSEA. Trimming removed 4 bases from V and 0 bases from J, with 12 bases in between.

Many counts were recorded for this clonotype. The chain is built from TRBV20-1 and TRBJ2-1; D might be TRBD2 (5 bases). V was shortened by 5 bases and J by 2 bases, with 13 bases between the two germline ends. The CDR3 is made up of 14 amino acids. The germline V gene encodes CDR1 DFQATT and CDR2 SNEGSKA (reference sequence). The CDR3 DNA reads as TGCAGTGCTGGAAGCGGTTTCACCTACAATGAGCAGTTCTTC. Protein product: CSAGSGFTYNEQFF.

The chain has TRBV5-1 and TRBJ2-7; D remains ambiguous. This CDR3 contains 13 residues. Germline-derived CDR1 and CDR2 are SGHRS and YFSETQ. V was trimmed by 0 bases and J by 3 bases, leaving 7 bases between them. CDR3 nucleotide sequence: TGCGCCAGCAGCTTGGAGATGAACTACGAGCAGTACTTC. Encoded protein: CASSLEMNYEQYF.

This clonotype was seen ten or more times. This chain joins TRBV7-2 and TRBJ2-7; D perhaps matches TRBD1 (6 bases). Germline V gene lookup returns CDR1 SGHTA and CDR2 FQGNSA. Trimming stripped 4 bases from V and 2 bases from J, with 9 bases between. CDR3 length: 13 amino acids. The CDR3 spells CASSWTDAYEQYF. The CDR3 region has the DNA TGTGCCAGCAGCTGGACAGACGCCTACGAGCAGTACTTC.